Each of the 21 T cell receptor delta chains below was sequenced from the same sample in a study of human gamma delta and Vdelta1 T cells. TCRdb re-processed the PCR reads using CATT. The profile covers thousands of delta-chain clones, with roughly a tenth appearing a single time and 13% to 15% taken by the ten largest. Sequenced input: naive CD27+ Vdelta1 gamma-delta T cells from blood. These receptors all come from a human donor in good health.

On this clone itself: Given a much more abundant clone one base away, this may be a read error. This rearrangement joins TRDV1 to TRDJ1, with a possible D match to TRDD3 (9 bases). Germline V CDR1 and CDR2: TSWWSYY, QGS. The length of the CDR3 is 30 residues. Between the trimmed V and J ends, which lost 5 bases and 0 bases, there was a span of 58 bases. The CDR3 protein is CALGNRGLPTTTGGGNWGTRGGLYTDKLIF. The CDR3 DNA is TGTGCTCTTGGGAACCGGGGGCTTCCTACGACGACGGGAGGAGGGAACTGGGGGACACGAGGAGGGTTGTACACCGATAAACTCATCTTT.

This sequence joins TRDV1 and TRDJ1, with 9 positions matching TRDD3. V lost 1 base to trimming and J lost 0 bases; unmatched junction nucleotides: 15. The CDR3 totals 20 residues. Germline V gene lookup returns CDR1 TSWWSYY and CDR2 QGS. CDR3 protein: CALGEPRLRTGGHYTDKLIF. The CDR3, as DNA: TGTGCTCTTGGGGAACCGAGACTTCGGACTGGGGGACACTACACCGATAAACTCATCTTT.

Details on this clone: One base separates it from a far larger clone, so it is likely a read error. This CDR3 is also generated by other DNA sequences in the sample. The chain combines TRDV1 with TRDJ1; TRDD3 matches at 8 bases. CDR1 and CDR2 (germline): TSWWSYY, QGS. The CDR3 sequence is 26 residues long. In DNA form, the CDR3 reads TGTGCTCTCGGGGAATTGGGGCCCGAGCCGAGGGATACGCGGTTCGGCCCGTTCCGGAACACCGATAAACTCATCTTT. It yields the protein CALGELGPEPRDTRFGPFRNTDKLIF.

This clone was observed a handful of times. In the same sample, other DNA sequences code for this CDR3. This chain connects TRDV1 to TRDJ1; 9 nucleotides line up with TRDD3. The CDR3 has 26 amino acids. CDR1 and CDR2 from the germline V gene are TSWWSYY and QGS. After removal of 1 base from V and 6 bases from J, the junction contained 39 bases not matched to a gene. CDR3 protein: CALGERSQKFLRAALLGDQSRYKLIF. Here the CDR3 DNA reads TGTGCTCTTGGGGAACGGTCCCAAAAATTCCTACGCGCCGCATTACTGGGGGACCAATCTCGGTATAAACTCATCTTT.

This clone was seen a few times. TCRdb's listed protein matches a much larger clone and diverges from this DNA's translation at residue 9, likely through a read error; the protein shown comes from the DNA. V is TRDV1 and J is TRDJ1, with D possibly called TRDD2 or TRDD3 (6 bases each). Germline loops: CDR1 TSWWSYY, CDR2 QGS. The CDR3 is made up of 16 amino acids. Trimming cost V 5 bases and J 7 bases, with 23 bases left between them. The CDR3 DNA reads TGTGCTCTTGGGTCCTACTACGGGGAGATACGGGGTAAACTCATCTTT. Its protein is CALGSYYGEIRGKLIF.

About this clone itself: The TCRdb protein comes from a much larger clone and disagrees with this DNA's translation at residue 12, likely due to a read error; the protein given here is derived from the DNA. The rearrangement links TRDV1 to TRDJ1; D gene uncertain. The CDR3 spans 16 residues. Per the germline V gene, CDR1 is TSWWSYY and CDR2 is QGS. The CDR3 nucleotides are TGTGCTCTTGCGACGGCATTCCAGCGGTACACCGGTAAACTCATCTTT. Its translation is CALATAFQRYTGKLIF.

This clone is medium-sized within its sample. The chain links TRDV1 to TRDJ1; D call uncertain. Germline CDR1 is TSWWSYY and CDR2 is QGS. This CDR3 is built from 15 residues. V lost 2 bases to trimming and J lost 6 bases, with 16 bases between them. CDR3 region: CALGERLVPRHKLIF. CDR3 coding DNA: TGTGCTCTTGGGGAAAGGTTGGTCCCCCGCCATAAACTCATCTTT.

The rearrangement joins TRDV1 to TRDJ1, with 7 bases identical to TRDD3. V dropped 4 bases and J dropped 2; count of bases not matched to a gene: 25. The CDR3 length is 21 residues. The germline V gene encodes CDR1 TSWWSYY and CDR2 QGS. CDR3 sequence: CALGARPVAIRRWGQTDKLIF. CDR3 coding DNA: TGTGCTCTTGGGGCCAGACCAGTTGCGATACGTCGCTGGGGGCAGACCGATAAACTCATCTTT.

This clone was found a few times. TCRdb's listed protein matches a much larger clone and diverges from this DNA's translation at residue 7, likely through a read error; the protein shown comes from the DNA. The chain combines TRDV1 with TRDJ1; D is possibly TRDD3 (6 bases). With 5 bases removed from V and 8 bases from J, the gap between germline ends came to 27 bases. Germline values: CDR1 TSWWSYY, CDR2 QGS. The length of the CDR3 is 17 residues. CDR3 region: CALGSLSTGGTRGKLIF. In nucleotides, the CDR3 is TGTGCTCTTGGGAGCCTCTCTACAGGGGGGACCAGAGGGAAACTCATCTTT.

The chain uses TRDV1 and TRDJ1; 13 bases fit TRDD3. CDR1 and CDR2 (germline): TSWWSYY, QGS. The CDR3 runs to 19 residues. V gave up 0 bases and J gave up 10 bases; unmatched junction bases: 17. CDR3: CALGELPFRRTGGYEALIF. The CDR3, as DNA: TGTGCTCTTGGGGAACTTCCCTTCCGTCGTACTGGGGGATACGAGGCACTCATCTTT.

About this clone itself: It differs at one base from a far larger clone, so likely a read error. The same CDR3 also results from other DNA sequences found in this sample. The chain uses TRDV1 and TRDJ1, with 10 bases matching TRDD3. The CDR3 has 21 amino acids. In germline, CDR1 is TSWWSYY, CDR2 QGS. The V and J ends lost 3 bases and 7 bases, in that order; junction bases with no gene match: 26. CDR3 in DNA: TGTGCTCTTGGGGAGCGAACAGCGCTTCCTACTCGTACTGGGGGATCAATTAAACTCATCTTT. Translating it yields CALGERTALPTRTGGSIKLIF.

Notes on this clone: A read error is likely here: a far larger clone is one base away. This rearrangement joins TRDV1 to TRDJ1, with TRDD3 matching over 10 bases. This CDR3 is built from 23 residues. Germline V lookup: CDR1 TSWWSYY, CDR2 QGS. The CDR3 is CAVGELVSQKKVSVLGDTDKLIF. The CDR3 DNA reads as TGTGCTGTTGGGGAACTAGTTTCTCAGAAGAAAGTTTCCGTACTGGGGGATACCGATAAACTCATCTTT.

This clone was seen a handful of times. One end of the junction fails to match germline, which may point to a read error. V usage is TRDV1 and J usage is TRDJ1, with 11 bases that match TRDD3. The CDR3 contains 20 residues. Per the germline V gene, CDR1 is TSWWSYY and CDR2 is QGS. The CDR3 DNA follows: TGCTCTGGGGATCACCAGGCCCTGTCTGGGGGATACTCTTTAGCCGATAAACTCATCTTT. Protein product: CSGDHQALSGGYSLADKLIF.

This clone was counted only a few times. This likely came from a read error, as a far larger clone is one base away. The sample contains more than one DNA sequence encoding this CDR3. This chain uses TRDV2 with TRDJ1, with a possible D match to TRDD3 (6 bases). Germline CDR1 is GEAIGNYY and CDR2 is EKD. This CDR3 is built from 16 residues. The CDR3 nucleotides are TGTGCCTGTGACACCGGTGATGGGGGCAACAGCGATAAACTGATCTTT. This encodes CACDTGDGGNSDKLIF.

About this clone: A far more abundant clone sits one base away, making this likely a read error. This chain uses TRAV29/DV5 with TRDJ1; 7 positions agree with TRDD3. The CDR3 has 13 amino acids. Germline assignment: CDR1 NSMFDY and CDR2 ISSIKDK. After removal of 7 bases from V and 11 bases from J, the junction contained 17 bases not matched to a gene. The CDR3 region has the DNA TGTGCACCCCTATGGGGGACACACCGCGGGCTCATCTTT. Its translation: CAPLWGTHRGLIF.

This clone was found a few times. The rearrangement joins TRDV1 to TRDJ1, with D perhaps TRDD2 (5 bases). The CDR3 runs 14 residues. Trimming took 4 bases from V and 9 from J, leaving 18 bases between them. The germline V gene has CDR1 TSWWSYY and CDR2 QGS. DNA of the CDR3: TGTGCTCTTGGGGCCTACGGCCGTACTGCTCAACTCATCTTT. It translates to CALGAYGRTAQLIF.

In the case of this clone: A far larger clone is only one base removed, so a read error is likely. The sample contains more than one DNA sequence encoding this CDR3. V gene TRDV1 combines with J gene TRDJ1, with D perhaps TRDD3 (5 bases). Germline assignment: CDR1 TSWWSYY and CDR2 QGS. The CDR3 length is 17 residues. In DNA form, the CDR3 reads TGTGCTCTCGGGGAAAGGCGGAAGGCCGGGGGTACCGATAAACTCATCTTT. Protein sequence: CALGERRKAGGTDKLIF.

Comments on this clone: This sequence may be a read error, since a much larger clone differs from it by one base. The rearrangement links TRDV1 to TRDJ1; 12 bases align to TRDD3. CDR3 length equals 19 residues. The trim removed 5 bases at V and 1 base at J, leaving 14 bases unmatched. CDR1 TSWWSYY and CDR2 QGS come from the germline V gene. CDR3 DNA sequence: TGTGCTCTTGGGAACCCCCCTCTCTGGGGGATACGGGGCACCGATAAACTCATCTTT. It translates to CALGNPPLWGIRGTDKLIF.

In this sample, this clone is medium-sized. The V and J genes are TRDV1 and TRDJ1; 11 nucleotides agree with TRDD3. From germline, CDR1 is TSWWSYY and CDR2 QGS. The trim removed 2 bases at V and 2 bases at J, leaving 34 bases unmatched. The length of the CDR3 is 26 residues. DNA for the CDR3: TGTGCTCTTGGGGAATTCTTCTTACTGGGGGATAATCGGAGGACACCACCACGAATAAGAACCGATAAACTCATCTTT. This gives the protein CALGEFFLLGDNRRTPPRIRTDKLIF.

In the case of this clone: This likely stems from a read error, as it lies one base from a far larger clone. The chain is built from TRDV1 and TRDJ1; TRDD3 aligns across 8 bases. V was clipped by 5 bases and J by 3 bases; unmatched bases: 26. CDR1 is TSWWSYY and CDR2 is QGS in the germline V gene. The CDR3 spans 21 residues. The CDR3 loop is CALGNWGETRSKHLNADKLIF. CDR3 DNA sequence: TGTGCTCTTGGGAACTGGGGGGAGACCCGTTCCAAACACTTGAACGCCGATAAACTCATCTTT.

This clone is categorized as medium-sized. The sample carries other DNA sequences with the same CDR3. The chain has TRDV1 and TRDJ1; 9 nucleotides line up with TRDD2. Looked up from germline, CDR1 is TSWWSYY and CDR2 is QGS. The CDR3 spans 22 residues. V lost 5 bases and J lost 0; bases outside the gene matches: 25. CDR3 amino acids: CALGSTFRPSYVGKLYTDKLIF. For the CDR3, the DNA is TGTGCTCTTGGGTCCACATTCAGGCCTTCCTACGTGGGGAAGTTGTACACCGATAAACTCATCTTT.